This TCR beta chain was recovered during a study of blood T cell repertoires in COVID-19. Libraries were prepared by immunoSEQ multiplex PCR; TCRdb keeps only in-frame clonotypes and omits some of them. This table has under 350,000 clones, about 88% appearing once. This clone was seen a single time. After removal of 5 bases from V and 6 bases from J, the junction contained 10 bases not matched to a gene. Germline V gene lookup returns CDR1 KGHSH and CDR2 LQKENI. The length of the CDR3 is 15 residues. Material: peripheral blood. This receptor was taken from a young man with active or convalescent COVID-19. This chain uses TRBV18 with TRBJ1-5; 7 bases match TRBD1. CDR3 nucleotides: TGTGCCAGCTCAGTCGACAGGGTTCAGCGTCAGCCCCAGCATTTT. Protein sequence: CASSVDRVQRQPQHF.